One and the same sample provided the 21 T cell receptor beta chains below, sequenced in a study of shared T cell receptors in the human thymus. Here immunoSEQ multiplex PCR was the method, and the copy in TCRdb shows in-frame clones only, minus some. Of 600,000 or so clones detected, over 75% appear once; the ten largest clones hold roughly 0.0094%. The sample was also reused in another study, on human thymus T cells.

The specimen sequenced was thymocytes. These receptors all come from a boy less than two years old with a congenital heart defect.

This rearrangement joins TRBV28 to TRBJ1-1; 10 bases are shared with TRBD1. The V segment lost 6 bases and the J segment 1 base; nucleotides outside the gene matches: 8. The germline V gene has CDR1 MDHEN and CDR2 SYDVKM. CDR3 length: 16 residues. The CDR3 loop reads CASSPTRQGANTEAFF. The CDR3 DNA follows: TGTGCCAGCAGCCCCACCCGACAGGGGGCGAACACTGAAGCTTTCTTT.

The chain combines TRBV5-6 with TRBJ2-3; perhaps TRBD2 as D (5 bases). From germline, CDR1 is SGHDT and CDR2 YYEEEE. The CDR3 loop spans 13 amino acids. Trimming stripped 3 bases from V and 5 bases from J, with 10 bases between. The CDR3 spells CASSSLLGDTQYF. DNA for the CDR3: TGTGCCAGCAGCTCCCTACTAGGAGATACGCAGTATTTT.

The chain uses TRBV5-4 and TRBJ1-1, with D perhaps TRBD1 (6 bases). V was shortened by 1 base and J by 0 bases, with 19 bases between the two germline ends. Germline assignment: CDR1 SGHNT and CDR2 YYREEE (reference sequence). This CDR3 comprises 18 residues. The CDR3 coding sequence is TGTGCCAGCAGCTTGCGGGGGGGGGCCAGCCTAATGAACACTGAAGCTTTCTTT. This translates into CASSLRGGASLMNTEAFF.

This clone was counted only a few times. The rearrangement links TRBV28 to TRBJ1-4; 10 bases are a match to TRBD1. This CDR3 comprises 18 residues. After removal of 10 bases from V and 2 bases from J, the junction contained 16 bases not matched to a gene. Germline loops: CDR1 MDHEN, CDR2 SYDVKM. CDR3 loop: CATSPHTGTGDTNEKLFF. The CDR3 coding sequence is TGTGCCACCTCCCCTCACACCGGGACAGGGGATACTAATGAAAAACTGTTTTTT.

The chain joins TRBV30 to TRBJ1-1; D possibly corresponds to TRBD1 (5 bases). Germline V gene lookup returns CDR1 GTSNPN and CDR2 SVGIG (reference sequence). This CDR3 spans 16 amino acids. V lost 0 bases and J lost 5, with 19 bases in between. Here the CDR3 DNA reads TGTGCCTGGAGTGTACGGGGAGAAAGGGGAGGAACTGAAGCTTTCTTT. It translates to CAWSVRGERGGTEAFF.

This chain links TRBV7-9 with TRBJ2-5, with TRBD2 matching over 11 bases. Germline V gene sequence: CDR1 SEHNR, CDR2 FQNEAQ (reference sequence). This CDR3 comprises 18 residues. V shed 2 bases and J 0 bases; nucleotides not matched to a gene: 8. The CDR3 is CASSLLLGLAGHQETQYF. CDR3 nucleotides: TGTGCCAGCAGCTTATTATTAGGACTAGCGGGTCACCAAGAGACCCAGTACTTC.

The DNA of the CDR3 is TGTGCCAGCAGCTCGCCTGACAGGGGCCACTATGGCTACACCTTC. This sequence encodes CASSSPDRGHYGYTF. The V call is TRBV7-2, the J call TRBJ1-2; 8 bases map to TRBD1. This CDR3 spans 15 amino acids. V gave up 4 bases and J gave up 3 bases; unmatched junction bases: 7. Germline CDR1 reads SGHTA; CDR2 reads FQGNSA.

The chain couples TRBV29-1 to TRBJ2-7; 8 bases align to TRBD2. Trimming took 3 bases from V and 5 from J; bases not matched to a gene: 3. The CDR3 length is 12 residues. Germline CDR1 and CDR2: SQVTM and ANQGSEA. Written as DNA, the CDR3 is TGCAGCGTTGAGACTAGCGTCAACGAGCAGTACTTC. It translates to CSVETSVNEQYF.

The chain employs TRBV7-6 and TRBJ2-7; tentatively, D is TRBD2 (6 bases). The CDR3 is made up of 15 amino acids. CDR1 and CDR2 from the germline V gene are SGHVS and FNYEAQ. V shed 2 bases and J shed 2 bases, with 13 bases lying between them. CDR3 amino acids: CASSLRAGQAYEQYF. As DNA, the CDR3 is TGTGCCAGCAGCTTAAGGGCGGGGCAAGCCTACGAGCAGTACTTC.

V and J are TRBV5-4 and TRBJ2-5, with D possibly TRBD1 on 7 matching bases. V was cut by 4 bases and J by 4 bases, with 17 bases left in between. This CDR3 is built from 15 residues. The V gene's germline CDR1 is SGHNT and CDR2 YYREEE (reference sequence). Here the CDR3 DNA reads TGTGCCAGCAGCCTGAATAGACAGGGAGGAGAGACCCAGTACTTC. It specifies CASSLNRQGGETQYF.

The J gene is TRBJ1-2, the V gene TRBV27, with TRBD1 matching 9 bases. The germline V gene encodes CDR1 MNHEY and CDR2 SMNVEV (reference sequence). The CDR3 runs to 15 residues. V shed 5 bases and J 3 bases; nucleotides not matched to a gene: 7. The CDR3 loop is CASSLTGGAYYGYTF. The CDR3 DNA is TGTGCCAGCAGTCTAACAGGGGGCGCGTACTATGGCTACACCTTC.

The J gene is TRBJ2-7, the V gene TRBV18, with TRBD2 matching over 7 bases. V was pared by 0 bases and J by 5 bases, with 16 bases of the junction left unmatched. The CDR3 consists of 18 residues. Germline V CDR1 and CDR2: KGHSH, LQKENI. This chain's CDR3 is CASSPPAGPGGFGDEQYF. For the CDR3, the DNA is TGTGCCAGCTCACCACCCGCAGGGCCCGGGGGGTTTGGGGACGAGCAGTACTTC.

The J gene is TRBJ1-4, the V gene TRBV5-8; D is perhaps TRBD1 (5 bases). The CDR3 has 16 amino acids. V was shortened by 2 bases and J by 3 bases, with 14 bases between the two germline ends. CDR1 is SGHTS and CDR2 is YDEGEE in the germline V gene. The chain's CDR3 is CASSFPQGAPNEKLFF. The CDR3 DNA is TGTGCCAGCAGCTTTCCGCAGGGTGCTCCTAATGAAAAACTGTTTTTT. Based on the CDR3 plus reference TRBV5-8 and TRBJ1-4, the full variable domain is EAGVTQSPTHLIKTRGQQATLRCSPISGHTSVYWYQQALGLGLQFLLWYDEGEERNRGNFPPRFSGRQFPNYSSELNVNALELEDSALYLCASSFPQGAPNEKLFFGSGTQLSVL.

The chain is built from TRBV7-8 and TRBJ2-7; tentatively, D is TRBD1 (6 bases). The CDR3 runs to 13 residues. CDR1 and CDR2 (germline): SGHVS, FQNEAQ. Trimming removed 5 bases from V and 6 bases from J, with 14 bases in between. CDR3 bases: TGTGCCAGCAGCGGGGGACATTGGGCCGAGCAGTACTTC. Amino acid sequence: CASSGGHWAEQYF.

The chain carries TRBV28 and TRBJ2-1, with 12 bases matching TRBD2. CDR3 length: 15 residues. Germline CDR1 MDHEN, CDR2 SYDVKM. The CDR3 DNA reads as TGTGCTTCTAGCGGGAGGGTACTTTCCTACAATGAGCAGTTCTTC. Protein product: CASSGRVLSYNEQFF. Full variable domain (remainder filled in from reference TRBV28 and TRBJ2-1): DVKVTQSSRYLVKRTGEKVFLECVQDMDHENMFWYRQDPGLGLRLIYFSYDVKMKEKGDIPEGYSVSREKKERFSLILESASTNQTSMYLCASSGRVLSYNEQFFGPGTRLTVL.

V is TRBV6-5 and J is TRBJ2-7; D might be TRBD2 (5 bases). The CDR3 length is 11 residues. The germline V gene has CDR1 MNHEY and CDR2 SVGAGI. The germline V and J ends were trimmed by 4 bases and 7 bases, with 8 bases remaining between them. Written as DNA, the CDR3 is TGTGCCAGCAGTTGTGAGGGAGAGCAGTACTTC. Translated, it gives CASSCEGEQYF.

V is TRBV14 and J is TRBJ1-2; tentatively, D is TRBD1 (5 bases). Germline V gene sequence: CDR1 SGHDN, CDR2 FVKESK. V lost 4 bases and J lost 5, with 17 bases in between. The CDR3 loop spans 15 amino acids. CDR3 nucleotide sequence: TGTGCCAGCAGCCCCCGGGACTTCGGCCTTTATGGCTACACCTTC. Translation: CASSPRDFGLYGYTF.

The chain's CDR3 is CASSDDRRGDTGELFF. Here the CDR3 DNA reads TGTGCCAGCAGTGATGACAGGCGAGGGGACACCGGGGAGCTGTTTTTT. The V call is TRBV6-1, the J call TRBJ2-2, with D perhaps TRBD1 (6 bases). The V gene's germline CDR1 is MNHNS and CDR2 SASEGT. The CDR3 runs 16 residues. V was shortened by 3 bases and J by 3 bases, with 14 bases between the two germline ends.

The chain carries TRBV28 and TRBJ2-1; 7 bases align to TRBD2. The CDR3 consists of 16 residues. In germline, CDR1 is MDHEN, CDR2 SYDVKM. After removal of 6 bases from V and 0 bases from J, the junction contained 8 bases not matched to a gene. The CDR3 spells CASSSSGTYSYNEQFF. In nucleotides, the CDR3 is TGTGCCAGCAGCTCAAGCGGGACGTACTCCTACAATGAGCAGTTCTTC.

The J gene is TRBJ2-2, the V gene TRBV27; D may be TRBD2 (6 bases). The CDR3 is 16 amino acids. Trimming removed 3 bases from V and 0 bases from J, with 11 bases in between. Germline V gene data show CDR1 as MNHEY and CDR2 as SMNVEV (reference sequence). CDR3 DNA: TGTGCCAGCAGTTTGGTAGCGGATTCGAACACCGGGGAGCTGTTTTTT. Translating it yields CASSLVADSNTGELFF.

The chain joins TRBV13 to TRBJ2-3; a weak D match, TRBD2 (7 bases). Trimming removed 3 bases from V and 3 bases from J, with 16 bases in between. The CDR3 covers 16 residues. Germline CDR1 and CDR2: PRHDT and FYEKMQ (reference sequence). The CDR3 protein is CASSFWGGAETDTQYF. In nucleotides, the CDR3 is TGTGCCAGCAGCTTTTGGGGGGGGGCCGAAACAGATACGCAGTATTTT.